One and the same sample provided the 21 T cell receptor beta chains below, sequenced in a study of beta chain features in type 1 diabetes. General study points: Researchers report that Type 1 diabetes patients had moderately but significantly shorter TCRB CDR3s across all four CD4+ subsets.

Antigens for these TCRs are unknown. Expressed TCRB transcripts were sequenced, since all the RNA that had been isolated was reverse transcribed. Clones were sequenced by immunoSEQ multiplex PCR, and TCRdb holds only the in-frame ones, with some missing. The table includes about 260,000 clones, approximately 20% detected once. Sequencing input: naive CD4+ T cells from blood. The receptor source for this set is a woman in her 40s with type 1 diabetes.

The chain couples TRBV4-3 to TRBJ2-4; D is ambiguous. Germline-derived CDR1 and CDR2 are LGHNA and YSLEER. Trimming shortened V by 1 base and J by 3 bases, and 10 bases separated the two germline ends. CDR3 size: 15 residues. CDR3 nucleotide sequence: TGCGCCAGCAGCCAAGGACCGTCAGGCAAAAACATTCAGTACTTC. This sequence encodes CASSQGPSGKNIQYF.

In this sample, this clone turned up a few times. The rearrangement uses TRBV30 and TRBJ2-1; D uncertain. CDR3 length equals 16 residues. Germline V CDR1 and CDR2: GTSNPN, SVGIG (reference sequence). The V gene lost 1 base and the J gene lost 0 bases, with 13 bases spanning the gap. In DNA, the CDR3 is TGTGCCTGGAGTGAGCTTTCCTTTAGCTCCTACAATGAGCAGTTCTTC. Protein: CAWSELSFSSYNEQFF.

In DNA, the CDR3 is TGTGCCAGCAGCTTCACGGGAGAGACCCAGTACTTC. Its translation is CASSFTGETQYF. The chain recombines TRBV11-2 with TRBJ2-5; D remains unclear. The V and J ends lost 3 bases and 4 bases respectively, with 6 bases between them. CDR3 length: 12 residues. Germline loops: CDR1 SGHAT, CDR2 FQNNGV.

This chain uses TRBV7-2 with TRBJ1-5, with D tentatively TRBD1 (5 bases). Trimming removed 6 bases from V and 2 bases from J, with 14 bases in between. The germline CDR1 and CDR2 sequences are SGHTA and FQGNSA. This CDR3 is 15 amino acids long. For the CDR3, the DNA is TGTGCCAGCAGTCCGTCTTGGGGGGGCAATCAGCCCCAGCATTTT. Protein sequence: CASSPSWGGNQPQHF.

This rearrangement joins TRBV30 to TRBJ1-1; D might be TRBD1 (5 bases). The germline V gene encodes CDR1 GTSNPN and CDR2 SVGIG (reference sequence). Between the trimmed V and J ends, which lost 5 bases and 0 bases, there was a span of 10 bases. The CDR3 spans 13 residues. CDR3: CAWAGLLNTEAFF. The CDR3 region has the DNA TGTGCCTGGGCGGGACTCCTGAACACTGAAGCTTTCTTT.

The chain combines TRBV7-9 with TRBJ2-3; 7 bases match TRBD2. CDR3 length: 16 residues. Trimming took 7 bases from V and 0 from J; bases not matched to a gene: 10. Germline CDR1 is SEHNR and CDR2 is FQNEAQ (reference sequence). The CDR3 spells CASTPPGGESTDTQYF. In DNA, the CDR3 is TGTGCCAGCACCCCCCCGGGGGGTGAGAGCACAGATACGCAGTATTTT.

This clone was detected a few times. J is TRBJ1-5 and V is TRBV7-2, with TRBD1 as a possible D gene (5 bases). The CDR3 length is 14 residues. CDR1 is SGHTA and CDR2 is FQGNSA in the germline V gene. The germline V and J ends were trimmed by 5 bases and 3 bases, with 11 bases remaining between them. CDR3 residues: CASSGTGFNQPQHF. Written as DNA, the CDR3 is TGTGCCAGCAGCGGTACAGGTTTCAATCAGCCCCAGCATTTT.

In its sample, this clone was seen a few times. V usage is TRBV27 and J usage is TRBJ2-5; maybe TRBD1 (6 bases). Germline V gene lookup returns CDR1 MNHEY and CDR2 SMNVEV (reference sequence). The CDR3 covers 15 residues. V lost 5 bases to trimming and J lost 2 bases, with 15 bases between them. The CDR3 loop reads CASSPTRDNQETQYF. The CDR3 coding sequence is TGTGCCAGCAGTCCAACTCGGGACAATCAAGAGACCCAGTACTTC.

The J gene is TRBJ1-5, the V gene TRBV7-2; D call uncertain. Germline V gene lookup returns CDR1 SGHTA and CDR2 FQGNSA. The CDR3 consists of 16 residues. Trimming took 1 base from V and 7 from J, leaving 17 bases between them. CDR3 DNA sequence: TGTGCCAGCAGCTTAGTATCAGGAGGGTTCGGGCAGCCCCAGCATTTT. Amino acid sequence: CASSLVSGGFGQPQHF.

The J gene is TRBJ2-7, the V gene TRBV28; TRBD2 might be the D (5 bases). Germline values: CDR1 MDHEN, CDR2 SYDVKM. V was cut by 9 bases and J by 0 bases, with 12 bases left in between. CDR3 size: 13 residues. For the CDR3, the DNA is TGTGCCAGTTCGGAGGCAGTCTCCTACGAGCAGTACTTC. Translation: CASSEAVSYEQYF.

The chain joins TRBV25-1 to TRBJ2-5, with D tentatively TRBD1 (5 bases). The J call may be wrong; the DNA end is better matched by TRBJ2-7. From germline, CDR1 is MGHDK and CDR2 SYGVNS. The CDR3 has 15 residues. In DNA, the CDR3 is TGTGCCAGCAGTCCCCCACAGGCCCCCTCCTACGAGCAGTACTTC. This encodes CASSPPQAPSYEQYF.

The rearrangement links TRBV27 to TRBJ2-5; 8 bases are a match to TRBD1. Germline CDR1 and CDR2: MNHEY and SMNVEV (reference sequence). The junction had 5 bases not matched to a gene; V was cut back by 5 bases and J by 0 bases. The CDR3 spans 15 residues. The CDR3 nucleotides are TGTGCCAGCAGTCCTTGGGACAGGTACCAAGAGACCCAGTACTTC. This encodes CASSPWDRYQETQYF.

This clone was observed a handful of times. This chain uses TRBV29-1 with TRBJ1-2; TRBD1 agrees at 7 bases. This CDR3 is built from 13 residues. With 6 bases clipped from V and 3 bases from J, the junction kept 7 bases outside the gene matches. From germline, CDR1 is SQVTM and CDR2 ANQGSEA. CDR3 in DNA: TGCAGCGTGTCGGGGACAGCTGACTATGGCTACACCTTC. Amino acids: CSVSGTADYGYTF. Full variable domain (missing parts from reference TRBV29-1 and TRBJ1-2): SAVISQKPSRDICQRGTSLTIQCQVDSQVTMMFWYRQQPGQSLTLIATANQGSEATYESGFVIDKFPISRPNLTFSTLTVSNMSPEDSSIYLCSVSGTADYGYTFGSGTRLTVV.

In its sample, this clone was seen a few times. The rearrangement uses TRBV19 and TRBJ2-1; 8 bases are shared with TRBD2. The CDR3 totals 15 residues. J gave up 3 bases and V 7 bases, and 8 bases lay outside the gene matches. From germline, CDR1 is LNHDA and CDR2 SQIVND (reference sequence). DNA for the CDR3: TGTGCCAGTACCGATACGGGGGGGAGCTACAATGAGCAGTTCTTC. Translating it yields CASTDTGGSYNEQFF.

In DNA, the CDR3 is TGTGCCAGCAGCGTAGCCTTAGCGGGTAATGCAGATACGCAGTATTTT. Translated, it gives CASSVALAGNADTQYF. V is TRBV9 and J is TRBJ2-3; 7 bases match TRBD2. The CDR3 totals 16 residues. Germline V lookup: CDR1 SGDLS, CDR2 YYNGEE. V shed 0 bases, J shed 4 bases, and the junction held 8 bases outside the gene matches.

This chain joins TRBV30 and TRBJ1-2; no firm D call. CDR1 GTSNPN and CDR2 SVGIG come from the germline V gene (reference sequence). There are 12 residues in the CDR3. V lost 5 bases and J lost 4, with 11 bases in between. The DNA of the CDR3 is TGTGCCTGGGCGGAAAACGTCTATGGCTACACCTTC. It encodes CAWAENVYGYTF.

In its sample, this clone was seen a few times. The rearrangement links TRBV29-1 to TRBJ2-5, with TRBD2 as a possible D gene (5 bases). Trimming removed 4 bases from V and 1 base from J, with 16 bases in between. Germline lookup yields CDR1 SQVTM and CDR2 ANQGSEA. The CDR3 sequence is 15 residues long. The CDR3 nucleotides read TGCAGCGTTGGGCCTCACGGAGGTCCCCAAGAGACCCAGTACTTC. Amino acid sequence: CSVGPHGGPQETQYF. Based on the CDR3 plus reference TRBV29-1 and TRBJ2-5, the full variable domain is SAVISQKPSRDICQRGTSLTIQCQVDSQVTMMFWYRQQPGQSLTLIATANQGSEATYESGFVIDKFPISRPNLTFSTLTVSNMSPEDSSIYLCSVGPHGGPQETQYFGPGTRLLVL.

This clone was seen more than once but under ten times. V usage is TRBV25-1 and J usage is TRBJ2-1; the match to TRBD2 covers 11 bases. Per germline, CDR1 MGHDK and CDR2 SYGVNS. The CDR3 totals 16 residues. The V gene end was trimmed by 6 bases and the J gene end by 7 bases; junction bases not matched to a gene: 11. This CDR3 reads CASSIELAGVRNEQFF. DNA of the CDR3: TGTGCCAGCAGCATCGAACTAGCGGGGGTCCGGAATGAGCAGTTCTTC. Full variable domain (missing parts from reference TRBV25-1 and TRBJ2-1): EADIYQTPRYLVIGTGKKITLECSQTMGHDKMYWYQQDPGMELHLIHYSYGVNSTEKGDLSSESTVSRIRTEHFPLTLESARPSHTSQYLCASSIELAGVRNEQFFGPGTRLTVL.

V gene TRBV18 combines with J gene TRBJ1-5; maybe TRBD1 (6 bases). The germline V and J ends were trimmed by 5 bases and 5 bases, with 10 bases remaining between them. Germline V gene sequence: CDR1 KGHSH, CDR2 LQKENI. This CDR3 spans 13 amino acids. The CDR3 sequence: CASSRDTDQPQHF. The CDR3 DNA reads TGTGCCAGCTCAAGGGACACAGATCAGCCCCAGCATTTT.

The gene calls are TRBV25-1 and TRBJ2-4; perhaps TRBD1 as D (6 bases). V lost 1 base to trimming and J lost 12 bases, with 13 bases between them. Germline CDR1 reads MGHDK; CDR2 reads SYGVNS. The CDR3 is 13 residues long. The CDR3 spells CASSESWGTTQYF. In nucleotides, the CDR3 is TGTGCCAGCAGTGAATCTTGGGGGACAACTCAGTACTTC. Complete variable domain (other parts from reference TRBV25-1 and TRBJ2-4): EADIYQTPRYLVIGTGKKITLECSQTMGHDKMYWYQQDPGMELHLIHYSYGVNSTEKGDLSSESTVSRIRTEHFPLTLESARPSHTSQYLCASSESWGTTQYFGAGTRLSVL.

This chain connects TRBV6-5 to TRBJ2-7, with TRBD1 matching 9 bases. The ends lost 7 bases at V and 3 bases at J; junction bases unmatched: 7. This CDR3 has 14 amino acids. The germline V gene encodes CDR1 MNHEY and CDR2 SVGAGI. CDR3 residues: CASNKQGAGYEQYF. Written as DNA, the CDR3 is TGTGCCAGCAACAAACAGGGGGCAGGCTACGAGCAGTACTTC.